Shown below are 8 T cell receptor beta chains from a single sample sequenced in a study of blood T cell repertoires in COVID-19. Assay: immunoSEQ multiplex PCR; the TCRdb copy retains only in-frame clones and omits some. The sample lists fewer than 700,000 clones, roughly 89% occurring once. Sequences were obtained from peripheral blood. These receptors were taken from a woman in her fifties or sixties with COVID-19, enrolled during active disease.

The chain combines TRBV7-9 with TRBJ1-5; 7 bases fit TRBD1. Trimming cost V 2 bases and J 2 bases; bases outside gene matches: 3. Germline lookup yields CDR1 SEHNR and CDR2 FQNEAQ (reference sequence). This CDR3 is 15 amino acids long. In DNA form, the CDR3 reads TGTGCCAGCAGCTTAAGTGACAGGGGCAATCAGCCCCAGCATTTT. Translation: CASSLSDRGNQPQHF.

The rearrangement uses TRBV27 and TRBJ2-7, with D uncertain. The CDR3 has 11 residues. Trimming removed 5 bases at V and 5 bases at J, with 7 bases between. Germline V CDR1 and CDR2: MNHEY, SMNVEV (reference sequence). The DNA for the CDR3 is TGTGCCAGCAGTCAAGCTAACGAGCAGTACTTC. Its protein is CASSQANEQYF.

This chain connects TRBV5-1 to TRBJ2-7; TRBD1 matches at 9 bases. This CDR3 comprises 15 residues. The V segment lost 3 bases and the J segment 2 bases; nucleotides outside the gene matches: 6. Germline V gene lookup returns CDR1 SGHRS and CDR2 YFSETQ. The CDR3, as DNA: TGCGCCAGCAGCTCTACTACAGGGGGCGCCTACGAGCAGTACTTC. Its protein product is CASSSTTGGAYEQYF.

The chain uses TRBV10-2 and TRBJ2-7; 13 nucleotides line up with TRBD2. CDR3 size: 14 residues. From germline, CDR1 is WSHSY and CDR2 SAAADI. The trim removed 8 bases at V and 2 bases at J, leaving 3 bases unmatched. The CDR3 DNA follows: TGCGCCAGCCTGACTAGCGGGGGGCCCTACGAGCAGTACTTC. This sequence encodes CASLTSGGPYEQYF.

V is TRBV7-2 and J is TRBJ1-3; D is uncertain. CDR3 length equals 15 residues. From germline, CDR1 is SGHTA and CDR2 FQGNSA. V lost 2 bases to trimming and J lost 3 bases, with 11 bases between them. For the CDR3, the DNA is TGTGCCAGCAGCTTAACCGAATTTAGTGGAAACACCATATATTTT. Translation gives CASSLTEFSGNTIYF.

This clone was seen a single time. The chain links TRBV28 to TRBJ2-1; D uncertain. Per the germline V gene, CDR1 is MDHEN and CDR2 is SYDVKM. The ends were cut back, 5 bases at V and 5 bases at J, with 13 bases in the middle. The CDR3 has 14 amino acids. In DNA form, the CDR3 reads TGTGCCAGCAGTACCCTAGGTAATCACAATGAGCAGTTCTTC. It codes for CASSTLGNHNEQFF.

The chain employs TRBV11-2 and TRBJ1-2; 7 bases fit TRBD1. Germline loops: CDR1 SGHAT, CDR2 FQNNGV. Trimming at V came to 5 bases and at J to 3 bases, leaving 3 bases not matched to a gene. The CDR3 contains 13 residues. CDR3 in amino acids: CASSPGQHYGYTF. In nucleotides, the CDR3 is TGTGCCAGCAGCCCGGGACAGCACTATGGCTACACCTTC.

The CDR3, as DNA: TGTGCCAGCAGTGTACTTTGGGGAGGTTTAGCCGGGGAGCTGTTTTTT. This encodes CASSVLWGGLAGELFF. The chain is built from TRBV6-1 and TRBJ2-2, with D tentatively TRBD2 (6 bases). V lost 4 bases, J lost 6 bases, and 18 bases lay in between. This CDR3 is 16 amino acids long. Germline assignment: CDR1 MNHNS and CDR2 SASEGT.